These 9 T cell receptor beta chains originate from one sample sequenced in a study of T cells in localized non-small cell lung cancer. Assay used: immunoSEQ multiplex PCR; TCRdb lists only in-frame clones, some missing. The table lists 30,000 or so clones, approximately 89% of them singletons. The sequences come from peripheral blood, collected before any cancer treatment. The source of these receptors is a female donor of 60 years or more with stage I lung adenocarcinoma.

The chain recombines TRBV30 with TRBJ1-6; TRBD1 matches 9 bases. J was trimmed by 18 bases and V by 3 bases; bases with no gene match: 6. The germline V gene encodes CDR1 GTSNPN and CDR2 SVGIG (reference sequence). The CDR3 runs to 11 residues. The DNA of the CDR3 is TGTGCCTGGAGCCAGGGGACAGGGACCCACTTT. As protein: CAWSQGTGTHF.

CDR3 in amino acids: CASSLTNRHYRTEAFF. The DNA of the CDR3 is TGTGCCAGCAGCCTCACAAATCGACACTACCGGACTGAAGCTTTCTTT. The chain couples TRBV7-9 to TRBJ1-1, with D unclear. CDR1 is SEHNR and CDR2 is FQNEAQ in the germline V gene (reference sequence). The CDR3 is made up of 16 amino acids. V was clipped by 5 bases and J by 5 bases, with 21 bases between them.

This chain links TRBV6-1 with TRBJ2-7; D possibly corresponds to TRBD1 (6 bases). The CDR3 spans 13 residues. Trimming left V 6 bases short and J 1 base short, with 10 bases between. Per the germline V gene, CDR1 is MNHNS and CDR2 is SASEGT. The CDR3, as DNA: TGTGCCAGCAGGAGGGGGATGTCCTACGAGCAGTACTTC. This sequence encodes CASRRGMSYEQYF.

The chain uses TRBV5-1 and TRBJ2-7, with TRBD2 as a possible D gene (6 bases). CDR3 size: 16 residues. CDR1 and CDR2 (germline): SGHRS, YFSETQ. Trimming took 6 bases from V and 2 from J, leaving 21 bases between them. The CDR3 DNA follows: TGCGCCAGCACAAAGGGTCCAGCGGGCAATACCTACGAGCAGTACTTC. Translation: CASTKGPAGNTYEQYF.

This clone was seen a handful of times. The rearrangement joins TRBV5-1 to TRBJ1-2, with 8 bases that match TRBD1. Looked up from germline, CDR1 is SGHRS and CDR2 is YFSETQ. The ends lost 4 bases at V and 4 bases at J; junction bases unmatched: 3. This CDR3 comprises 13 residues. This CDR3 is CASSQDRAYGYTF. As DNA, the CDR3 is TGCGCCAGCAGCCAGGACAGGGCCTATGGCTACACCTTC.

The chain combines TRBV2 with TRBJ2-6; D is uncertain. V lost 2 bases and J lost 0, with 2 bases in between. Germline assignment: CDR1 SNHLY and CDR2 FYNNEI. The CDR3 is 14 residues long. The CDR3, as DNA: TGTGCCAGCAGTGAATTCTCTGGGGCCAACGTCCTGACTTTC. Its protein product is CASSEFSGANVLTF.

V is TRBV6-1 and J is TRBJ2-1; D remains unclear. V lost 6 bases to trimming and J lost 7 bases, with 7 bases between them. Germline assignment: CDR1 MNHNS and CDR2 SASEGT. This CDR3 region has 11 residues. The chain's CDR3 is CASRQRNEQFF. CDR3 DNA: TGTGCCAGCAGACAGCGAAATGAGCAGTTCTTC.

The CDR3 here is CASSRGASTANEKLFF. DNA of the CDR3: TGTGCCAGCAGTCGGGGGGCCAGTACGGCTAATGAAAAACTGTTTTTT. The chain is built from TRBV25-1 and TRBJ1-4, with D possibly TRBD1 on 6 matching bases. V was pared by 5 bases and J by 3 bases, with 16 bases between. Germline V gives CDR1 MGHDK, CDR2 SYGVNS. The CDR3 is 16 amino acids.

This clone appeared once. The J gene is TRBJ1-6, the V gene TRBV6-1; tentatively, D is TRBD1 (6 bases). Trimming took 3 bases from V and 7 from J, leaving 10 bases between them. CDR3 size: 14 residues. Germline assignment: CDR1 MNHNS and CDR2 SASEGT. CDR3 in amino acids: CASSEGGVNSPLHF. CDR3 nucleotides: TGTGCCAGCAGTGAGGGGGGCGTGAATTCACCCCTCCACTTT.